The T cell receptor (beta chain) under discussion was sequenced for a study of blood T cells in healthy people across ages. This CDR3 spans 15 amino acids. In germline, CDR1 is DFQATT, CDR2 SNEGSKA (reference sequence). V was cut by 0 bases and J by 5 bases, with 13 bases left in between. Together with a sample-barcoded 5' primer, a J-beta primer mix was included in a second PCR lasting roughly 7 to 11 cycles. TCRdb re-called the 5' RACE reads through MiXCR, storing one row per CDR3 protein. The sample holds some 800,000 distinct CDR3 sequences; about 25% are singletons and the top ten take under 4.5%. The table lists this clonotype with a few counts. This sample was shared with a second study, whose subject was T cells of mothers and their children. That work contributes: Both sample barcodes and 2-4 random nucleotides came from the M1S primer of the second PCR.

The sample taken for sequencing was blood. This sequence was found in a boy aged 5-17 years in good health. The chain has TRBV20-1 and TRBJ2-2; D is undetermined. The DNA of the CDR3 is TGCAGTGCTAGAGATGGAAGTCGTGGTACCGGGGAGCTGTTTTTT. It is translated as CSARDGSRGTGELFF.